These 4 T cell receptor beta chains originate from one sample sequenced in a study of human CD4 T cells and Enterobacteriaceae. Produced via immunoSEQ multiplex PCR; TCRdb's table is partial and in-frame only. This sample has 90 to 120 clones, with approximately 41% found just once. After roughly 6-7 days, proliferating activated T cells were FACS-sorted as CFSE-low CD25+ ICOS+ cells. Sorted memory CD4+ T cells were CFSE-labeled and cultured 2:1 with irradiated antigen-pulsed autologous monocytes. The memory gate held CD4+ cells that were not CD45RA+CCR7+CD95- naive cells, over 98% pure. Sequenced material: bacteria-reactive CD4+ T cells grown in culture. Subset indicated: CFSE-low proliferating memory CD4 T cells sorted after in vitro stimulation with a heat-inactivated bacterium or M. tuberculosis lysate. These receptors originate from a human donor in good health.

This clone came up a few times. This chain joins TRBV9 and TRBJ1-1; 8 positions agree with TRBD1. The germline V gene has CDR1 SGDLS and CDR2 YYNGEE. The CDR3 totals 14 residues. Trimming removed 3 bases from V and 1 base from J; junction bases left unmatched: 2. CDR3 coding DNA: TGTGCCAGCAGCGCAGGACAGGGGAACACTGAAGCTTTCTTT. Encoded protein: CASSAGQGNTEAFF.

This clone has only a few counts. The genes are TRBV9 and TRBJ2-7; 10 bases are shared with TRBD1. J gave up 3 bases and V 7 bases, and 7 bases lay outside the gene matches. Germline V gene sequence: CDR1 SGDLS, CDR2 YYNGEE. This CDR3 is built from 14 residues. The CDR3 here is CASGPGQGSYEQYF. CDR3 nucleotide sequence: TGTGCCAGCGGGCCGGGACAGGGGAGCTACGAGCAGTACTTC.

This clone has only a few counts. V gene TRBV2 combines with J gene TRBJ1-3; no definite D call. The germline gives CDR1 SNHLY, CDR2 FYNNEI. V was cut by 4 bases and J by 0 bases, with 7 bases left in between. This CDR3 region has 14 residues. In nucleotides, the CDR3 is TGTGCCAGCAGTGCGGCAGTCTCTGGAAACACCATATATTTT. It specifies CASSAAVSGNTIYF.

This chain links TRBV5-6 with TRBJ1-1; 9 bases are shared with TRBD1. The CDR3 totals 14 residues. Germline assignment: CDR1 SGHDT and CDR2 YYEEEE. The junction had 6 bases not matched to a gene; V was cut back by 3 bases and J by 6 bases. CDR3 DNA: TGTGCCAGCAGCTGGGGACAGGGCGGCGCTGAAGCTTTCTTT. It translates to CASSWGQGGAEAFF.